The rows below give T cell receptor beta chains drawn from one sample of a study of cytomegalovirus exposure and HLA in healthy donors. Measured with immunoSEQ multiplex PCR; TCRdb has only the in-frame clones, and not every one. This sample carries under 150,000 clones, under 85% of them seen once, and the ten largest clones take approximately 1.7%. Sequenced input: PBMCs. Receptors originate from a boy aged 5-17 years in good health and CMV-seronegative. Both conserved end residues are part of each CDR3. D genes are given only for firm matches. Clone size is given for some rows only: seen once, a few or many times, or a class if the clone is expanded.

v_gene: TRBV9; j_gene: TRBJ2-2; abundance: few; d_gene: NA; CDR3nt: TGTGCCAGCAGCGTAGGGGGAGACCGGGAGCTGTTTTTT; CDR3aa: CASSVGGDRELFF
v_gene: TRBV29-1; j_gene: TRBJ2-5; abundance: once; d_gene: NA; CDR3nt: TGCAGCGTTTTATCACAGGGACAAGAGACCCAGTACTTC; CDR3aa: CSVLSQGQETQYF
v_gene: TRBV18; j_gene: TRBJ2-3; abundance: once; d_gene: NA; CDR3nt: TGTGCCAGCTCACCACTGCGGGGAAGCACAGATACGCAGTATTTT; CDR3aa: CASSPLRGSTDTQYF
v_gene: TRBV18; j_gene: TRBJ1-1; abundance: NA; d_gene: TRBD1; CDR3nt: TGTGCCAGCTCAGCGGGACAGGGCAACACTGAAGCTTTCTTT; CDR3aa: CASSAGQGNTEAFF
v_gene: TRBV29-1; j_gene: TRBJ2-7; abundance: once; d_gene: NA; CDR3nt: TGCAGCGTTGAAGATCCGCCAGGGTACGGCGAGCAGTACTTC; CDR3aa: CSVEDPPGYGEQYF
v_gene: TRBV4-1; j_gene: TRBJ1-2; abundance: NA; d_gene: TRBD1; CDR3nt: TGCGCCAGCAGCCAAGAAGGGACAGCCAACTATGGCTACACCTTC; CDR3aa: CASSQEGTANYGYTF
v_gene: TRBV5-4; j_gene: TRBJ2-3; abundance: NA; d_gene: TRBD1; CDR3nt: TGTGCCAGCAGCCCATCGGACAGGGCTGTCACAGATACGCAGTATTTT; CDR3aa: CASSPSDRAVTDTQYF
v_gene: TRBV4-1; j_gene: TRBJ2-3; abundance: NA; d_gene: TRBD2; CDR3nt: TGCGCCAGCAACCAATCCTTAGCGGGGCCTCCCCCCTTTGTTGGCACAGATACGCAGTATTTT; CDR3aa: CASNQSLAGPPPFVGTDTQYF
v_gene: TRBV29-1; j_gene: TRBJ2-1; abundance: NA; d_gene: TRBD2; CDR3nt: TGCAGCGCCTCGGGACTAGCGGGAGGAAACTACAATGAGCAGTTCTTC; CDR3aa: CSASGLAGGNYNEQFF
v_gene: TRBV18; j_gene: TRBJ2-7; abundance: NA; d_gene: TRBD1; CDR3nt: TGTGCCAGCTCACAAGACAGGGGTTCTTACGAGCAGTACTTC; CDR3aa: CASSQDRGSYEQYF
v_gene: TRBV2; j_gene: TRBJ1-2; abundance: NA; d_gene: NA; CDR3nt: TGTGCCAGCAGTTTCGGGCAGGGCCCCTATGGCTACACCTTC; CDR3aa: CASSFGQGPYGYTF
v_gene: TRBV6-1; j_gene: TRBJ2-1; abundance: NA; d_gene: TRBD1; CDR3nt: TGTGCCAGCAGTCTAGGGACAGGGGGTAATGAGCAGTTCTTC; CDR3aa: CASSLGTGGNEQFF
v_gene: TRBV19; j_gene: TRBJ2-3; abundance: NA; d_gene: TRBD1; CDR3nt: TGTGCTTCTAGGGACAGGGTAGCAGATACGCAGTATTTT; CDR3aa: CASRDRVADTQYF
v_gene: TRBV19; j_gene: TRBJ1-3; abundance: NA; d_gene: TRBD1; CDR3nt: TGTGCCAGTAGTATAGATGGAAGGACAGGGTACGGAAACACCATATATTTT; CDR3aa: CASSIDGRTGYGNTIYF
v_gene: TRBV19; j_gene: TRBJ1-1; abundance: NA; d_gene: NA; CDR3nt: TGTGCCAGTAGGCCCCGAGGGGGAAGCGTTGAAGCTTTCTTT; CDR3aa: CASRPRGGSVEAFF
v_gene: TRBV5-4; j_gene: TRBJ2-2; abundance: NA; d_gene: TRBD1; CDR3nt: TGTGCCAGCAGCGAGGGACAGAACGGGGAGCTGTTTTTT; CDR3aa: CASSEGQNGELFF
v_gene: TRBV4-2; j_gene: TRBJ2-5; abundance: NA; d_gene: NA; CDR3nt: TGTGCCAGCAGCCAAGGGGATAGCGGAGACCAAGAGACCCAGTACTTC; CDR3aa: CASSQGDSGDQETQYF
v_gene: TRBV28; j_gene: TRBJ2-2; abundance: NA; d_gene: NA; CDR3nt: TGTGCCAGCAGTTCTCCTACCGGGGAGCTGTTTTTT; CDR3aa: CASSSPTGELFF
v_gene: TRBV4-1; j_gene: TRBJ2-7; abundance: few; d_gene: NA; CDR3nt: TGCGCCAGCAGCCAACCCGGACTCATCTACGAGCAGTACTTC; CDR3aa: CASSQPGLIYEQYF
v_gene: TRBV27; j_gene: TRBJ2-3; abundance: NA; d_gene: TRBD2; CDR3nt: TGTGCCAGCAGTCCGGGACTACGTGCCTGGGATACGCAGTATTTT; CDR3aa: CASSPGLRAWDTQYF
v_gene: TRBV19; j_gene: TRBJ2-7; abundance: NA; d_gene: NA; CDR3nt: TGTGCCAGTAGTATATCCGGGTACGAGCAGTACTTC; CDR3aa: CASSISGYEQYF
v_gene: TRBV4-3; j_gene: TRBJ1-4; abundance: NA; d_gene: TRBD1; CDR3nt: TGCGCCAGCAGCCAAGCTAAAGGGGGCAAACTGTTTTTT; CDR3aa: CASSQAKGGKLFF
v_gene: TRBV10-3; j_gene: TRBJ1-2; abundance: NA; d_gene: TRBD1; CDR3nt: TGTGCCATCAGTGAGTCGCTGACAGGGAAGGCAGTAGGCTACACCTTC; CDR3aa: CAISESLTGKAVGYTF
v_gene: TRBV6-4; j_gene: TRBJ2-3; abundance: NA; d_gene: NA; CDR3nt: TGTGCCAGCAGTGTCCATAGCGGAACTAGCACAGATACGCAGTATTTT; CDR3aa: CASSVHSGTSTDTQYF
v_gene: TRBV5-6; j_gene: TRBJ1-2; abundance: NA; d_gene: NA; CDR3nt: TGTGCCAGCAGCTTGGACAGCTTTAACAGCTATGGCTACACCTTC; CDR3aa: CASSLDSFNSYGYTF
v_gene: TRBV7-9; j_gene: TRBJ2-4; abundance: NA; d_gene: TRBD2; CDR3nt: TGTGCCAGCAGCTTAGAGCGGGAGAGAGCCAAAAACATTCAGTACTTC; CDR3aa: CASSLERERAKNIQYF
v_gene: TRBV19; j_gene: TRBJ1-1; abundance: NA; d_gene: TRBD1; CDR3nt: TGTGCCAGTAGTCCCGGGGACAGGGACATTCCTGAAGCTTTCTTT; CDR3aa: CASSPGDRDIPEAFF
v_gene: TRBV2; j_gene: TRBJ2-1; abundance: NA; d_gene: NA; CDR3nt: TGTGCCAGCAACCTAGACTTAGACAATGAGCAGTTCTTC; CDR3aa: CASNLDLDNEQFF
v_gene: TRBV30; j_gene: TRBJ2-7; abundance: NA; d_gene: NA; CDR3nt: TGTGCCTGGATGGTGAGCACCTACGAGCAGTACTTC; CDR3aa: CAWMVSTYEQYF
v_gene: TRBV29-1; j_gene: TRBJ1-5; abundance: NA; d_gene: TRBD1; CDR3nt: TGCAGCGTTGCCCAGACAGGGTTTAGTCAGCCCCAGCATTTT; CDR3aa: CSVAQTGFSQPQHF
v_gene: TRBV5-1; j_gene: TRBJ2-5; abundance: NA; d_gene: NA; CDR3nt: TGCGCCAGCAGGGCGGGTAACCAAGAGACCCAGTACTTC; CDR3aa: CASRAGNQETQYF
v_gene: TRBV7-3; j_gene: TRBJ2-1; abundance: NA; d_gene: TRBD1; CDR3nt: TGTGCCAGCAGCAAGACAGGGAAAAGCGATGAGCAGTTCTTC; CDR3aa: CASSKTGKSDEQFF
v_gene: TRBV7-3; j_gene: TRBJ2-5; abundance: NA; d_gene: TRBD2; CDR3nt: TGTGCCAGCAGTTCTAGCGGGGGGACGCAAGAGACCCAGTACTTC; CDR3aa: CASSSSGGTQETQYF
v_gene: TRBV5-6; j_gene: TRBJ2-7; abundance: NA; d_gene: TRBD2; CDR3nt: TGTGCCAGCAGCTTGGTGCGGCTAGCGGCATACGAGCAGTACTTC; CDR3aa: CASSLVRLAAYEQYF
v_gene: TRBV11-2; j_gene: TRBJ2-5; abundance: NA; d_gene: NA; CDR3nt: TGTGCCAGCAGCTTAGGGACCCATGGAGGCCAAGAGACCCAGTACTTC; CDR3aa: CASSLGTHGGQETQYF
v_gene: TRBV4-3; j_gene: TRBJ2-5; abundance: NA; d_gene: TRBD2; CDR3nt: TGCGCCAGCAGCCAACTAGCGGGAGGTCGGGAGACCCAGTACTTC; CDR3aa: CASSQLAGGRETQYF
v_gene: TRBV18; j_gene: TRBJ1-2; abundance: NA; d_gene: TRBD1; CDR3nt: TGTGCCAGCTCACCACCCGGACAGGGCGGCTATGGCTACACCTTC; CDR3aa: CASSPPGQGGYGYTF
v_gene: TRBV14; j_gene: TRBJ2-5; abundance: NA; d_gene: TRBD1; CDR3nt: TGTGCCAGCAGCCAAGACCCCGGACGGACAGGGGCGACCCAGTACTTC; CDR3aa: CASSQDPGRTGATQYF
v_gene: TRBV30; j_gene: TRBJ1-4; abundance: NA; d_gene: NA; CDR3nt: TGTGCCCTCCGGACAGCAACTAATGAAAAACTGTTTTTT; CDR3aa: CALRTATNEKLFF
v_gene: TRBV7-2; j_gene: TRBJ1-5; abundance: NA; d_gene: NA; CDR3nt: TGTGCCAGCAGCTCGGGACACTCTGATCAGCCCCAGCATTTT; CDR3aa: CASSSGHSDQPQHF
v_gene: TRBV6-1; j_gene: TRBJ2-3; abundance: NA; d_gene: TRBD2; CDR3nt: TGTGCCAGCAGCCGGGGACTAGCGACAGATACGCAGTATTTT; CDR3aa: CASSRGLATDTQYF
v_gene: TRBV6-5; j_gene: TRBJ2-5; abundance: NA; d_gene: TRBD2; CDR3nt: TGTGCCAGCAGTTACCTAGCGGGAGGAGAGACCCAGTACTTC; CDR3aa: CASSYLAGGETQYF
v_gene: TRBV6-6; j_gene: TRBJ1-5; abundance: NA; d_gene: NA; CDR3nt: TGTGCCAGCAGTTACTCGACCGAGGGTCAGCCCCAGCATTTT; CDR3aa: CASSYSTEGQPQHF
v_gene: TRBV7-3; j_gene: TRBJ1-1; abundance: NA; d_gene: NA; CDR3nt: TGTGCCAGCAGCCCATCCCGGGTTTCCACTGAAGCTTTCTTT; CDR3aa: CASSPSRVSTEAFF
v_gene: TRBV19; j_gene: TRBJ1-4; abundance: NA; d_gene: NA; CDR3nt: TGTGCCAGTATGCCCCTAGCCGGACCCGGAGGGGAAAAACTGTTTTTT; CDR3aa: CASMPLAGPGGEKLFF
v_gene: TRBV7-9; j_gene: TRBJ1-5; abundance: NA; d_gene: TRBD1; CDR3nt: TGTGCCAGCAGCACGGGACAGGGCAATCAGCCCCAGCATTTT; CDR3aa: CASSTGQGNQPQHF
v_gene: TRBV5-6; j_gene: TRBJ1-1; abundance: few; d_gene: NA; CDR3nt: TGTGCCAGCAGCTTAGCGGGGTTAAGTGAAGCTTTCTTT; CDR3aa: CASSLAGLSEAFF
v_gene: TRBV2; j_gene: TRBJ2-5; abundance: NA; d_gene: TRBD1; CDR3nt: TGTGCCAGCAGATGGACAGGGGGTAACCAAGAGACCCAGTACTTC; CDR3aa: CASRWTGGNQETQYF